This T cell receptor beta chain was found in a study of blood T cell repertoires in COVID-19. Study context: Sites across the United States, Italy and Spain contributed samples from acute and convalescent COVID-19. The analysed material was cDNA or gDNA that came from T cells, B-cell-depleted T cells, or PBMCs.

Authors' analysis steps: Amplification with reference gene primers provided the estimates of nucleated cell counts. Repertoires were generated with immunoSEQ multiplex PCR, while TCRdb's copy carries only in-frame clones and drops some. The V and J calls and clone size are taken from that table; D and trimming were inferred from the DNA. This repertoire shows over 35,000 clones, 75% to 90% found once; its top ten account for 8%. CDR3 size: 14 residues. CDR1 and CDR2 from the germline V gene are MNHEY and SVGAGI. V was pared by 4 bases and J by 5 bases, with 7 bases of the junction left unmatched. This TCR was sampled from a man aged 45-65 years with acute or convalescent COVID-19. Sequenced sample: peripheral blood. V usage is TRBV6-5 and J usage is TRBJ2-5; 7 bases line up with TRBD2. The CDR3 spells CASSSDGLVETQYF. CDR3 bases: TGTGCCAGCAGTTCCGACGGACTAGTGGAGACCCAGTACTTC.